A selection of T cell receptor beta chains follows, all from one sample in a study of shared clonotypes between healthy human individuals. The assay was immunoSEQ multiplex PCR, and TCRdb's table has in-frame clones only and misses some. The sample includes about 580,000 clones, roughly 98% of them seen just once. Sequencing input: naive CD8+ T cells sorted from blood. Receptors originate from a man under 40 in good health. CDR3s include the opening cysteine and the closing phenylalanine or tryptophan.

V | CDR3
TRBV28 | CASTPPSRTGTYEQYF
TRBV4-1 | CASSQRTSTYNEQFF
TRBV11-2 | CASKLRAEAFF
TRBV14 | CASSQGAGDVEQYF
TRBV7-9 | CASSLLAGGIDEQFF
TRBV2 | CASSGQTLNTEAFF
TRBV5-1 | CASSFHRRVWAYEQYF
TRBV18 | CASSPRASSYEQYF
TRBV29-1 | CSVEVVQGPSGNTIYF
TRBV27 | CASSLGGRTYEQYF
TRBV7-9 | CASSPSPIEQYF
TRBV28 | CASSSDSVTSGNTIYF
TRBV19 | CAIGRTGAEAFF
TRBV27 | CASSKGTGTYNEQFF
TRBV14 | CASSLARGYEQYF
TRBV4-3 | CASSQDRAGGSTEAFF
TRBV4-1 | CASSQVYTGNPQETQYF
TRBV5-1 | CASSWGTSGSDEQFF
TRBV6-5 | CASSYAYEQYF
TRBV10-2 | CASTHTASGGAYEQYF
TRBV6-6 | CASSYSPGHTSYEQYF
TRBV5-4 | CASSLWGPISYNEQFF
TRBV13 | CASSLAGTGGETQYF
TRBV5-4 | CASSLAREGYEQYF
TRBV5-8 | CASLTEAPYEQYF
TRBV7-9 | CASTRTSIYEQYF
TRBV7-3 | CASSLTGVETQYF
TRBV5-1 | CASSPDTGELFF
TRBV19 | CASRGGGSYEQYF